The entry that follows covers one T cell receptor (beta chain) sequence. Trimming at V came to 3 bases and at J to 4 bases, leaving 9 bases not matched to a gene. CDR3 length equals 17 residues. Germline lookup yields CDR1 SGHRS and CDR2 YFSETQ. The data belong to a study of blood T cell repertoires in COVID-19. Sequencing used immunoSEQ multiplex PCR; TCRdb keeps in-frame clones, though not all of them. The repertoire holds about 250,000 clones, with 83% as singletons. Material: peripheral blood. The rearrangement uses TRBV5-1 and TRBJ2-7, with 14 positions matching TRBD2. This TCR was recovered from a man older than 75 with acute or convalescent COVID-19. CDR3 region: CASSSYPGLAGVYEQYF. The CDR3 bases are TGCGCCAGCAGCTCATATCCGGGACTAGCGGGAGTTTACGAGCAGTACTTC.